This T cell receptor (beta chain) was identified in a study of CD8+ T cells in alopecia areata. Looking at the study overall: Severity scores in treated patients reflected the percentage of scalp affected. General study findings and limits: Among the cells sequenced in scalp samples are also the resident alphabeta T cells of normal skin. For patients receiving tofacitinib, scalp clonality and expanded CD8+ clones among the top 100 significantly decreased.

Treatment of the sample: oral pan-JAK inhibitor, 5-10 mg twice daily. V lost 0 bases to trimming and J lost 7 bases, with 8 bases between them. CDR1 and CDR2 from the germline V gene are GTSNPN and SVGIG (reference sequence). The CDR3 spans 12 residues. Extracted RNA was reverse transcribed into cDNA, the sequencing template. Profiling relied on immunoSEQ multiplex PCR, and the TCRdb table lists in-frame clones only, not all of them. The table shows 170,000 or so clones, with roughly 62% occurring only once. Points on this clone: Its antigen is as yet unknown.

The V call is TRBV30, the J call TRBJ2-3; D not certain. The sample in question was CD8+ T cells sorted from blood, obtained at week 24, from a patient treated with tofacitinib. The receptor was isolated from a human donor with alopecia areata. The CDR3 DNA reads TGTGCCTGGAGTGTCTACCCTTATACGCAGTATTTT. Its translation: CAWSVYPYTQYF. The full variable domain, its missing parts supplied by reference TRBV30 and TRBJ2-3, is SQTIHQWPATLVQPVGSPLSLECTVEGTSNPNLYWYRQAAGRGLQLLFYSVGIGQISSEVPQNLSASRPQDRQFILSSKKLLLSDSGFYLCAWSVYPYTQYFGPGTRLTVL.